The clone carrying this T cell receptor beta chain was detected only once. Other DNA variants within this sample encode the same CDR3. The CDR3 has 13 amino acids. The V end was cut by 1 base, the J end by 5 bases, with 9 bases between. Germline CDR1 SGHRS, CDR2 YFSETQ. This entry is derived from a study of blood T cell repertoires in COVID-19. The wider study: Researchers got acute and convalescent COVID-19 samples from the United States, Italy and Spain.

In the original workflow: Nucleated cell counts were estimated from reference gene primer amplification. TCRdb's table, derived via immunoSEQ multiplex PCR, lists solely in-frame clones and lacks some. V and J calls and clone size follow that table, whereas D and trimming were derived from the DNA. The sample lists about 120,000 clones, about 79% seen once, with around 3.9% in the top ten. The chain employs TRBV5-1 and TRBJ1-1; maybe TRBD1 (5 bases). The clonotype originates from a woman older than 75 with acute or convalescent COVID-19. The sample taken for sequencing was peripheral blood. CDR3 nucleotides: TGCGCCAGCAGCTTGAGGGGTGGAACTGAAGCTTTCTTT. Protein sequence: CASSLRGGTEAFF.